The T cell receptor beta chain described here comes from a study of shared clonotypes between healthy human individuals. In the original processing: Junction-only sequences produced by ImmunoSEQ had no quality scores, so filtering differed. The protocol was immunoSEQ multiplex PCR, while the TCRdb copy is restricted to in-frame clones and leaves out a portion. That table gives V, J and clone size, and the DNA gave D and trimming. The data hold around 480,000 clones, with nearly 80% observed a single time. Donors were healthy HIV-negative adults without recent acute infections or vaccinations. Everyone who donated was a Caucasian adult who lived in Nashville, Tennessee. The CDR3 loop spans 14 amino acids. Trimming cost V 6 bases and J 5 bases; bases outside gene matches: 9. CDR1 and CDR2 (germline): SNHLY, FYNNEI.

Source material: PBMCs. The chain joins TRBV2 to TRBJ1-1, with 7 bases lining up with TRBD1. This receptor was identified in a woman aged 40-49 years in good health. Some clones in this sample may be carry-over from other donors' samples. CDR3 region: CASRTIQGWTEAFF. The CDR3 DNA follows: TGTGCCAGCAGAACCATACAGGGGTGGACTGAAGCTTTCTTT.